These 22 T cell receptor beta chains originate from one sample sequenced in a study of blood T cell repertoires in COVID-19. Sequenced by immunoSEQ multiplex PCR; TCRdb stores in-frame clones only, minus some. The sample holds approximately 52,000 clones; about nine tenths are singletons and the top ten take under 7%. The sample taken for sequencing was peripheral blood. These receptors came from a man aged 45-65 years with active COVID-19.

The chain combines TRBV7-2 with TRBJ2-1; D perhaps matches TRBD1 (6 bases). Deletions cut 5 bases from V and 4 bases from J, with 18 bases between. Germline CDR1 SGHTA, CDR2 FQGNSA. The CDR3 contains 16 residues. This CDR3 is CASSPYRQVPYNEQFF. Here the CDR3 DNA reads TGTGCCAGCAGCCCCTATAGACAGGTCCCGTACAATGAGCAGTTCTTC.

J is TRBJ2-7 and V is TRBV18; TRBD2 might be the D (5 bases). Germline V gene sequence: CDR1 KGHSH, CDR2 LQKENI. The germline V and J ends were trimmed by 3 bases and 8 bases, with 23 bases remaining between them. This CDR3 region has 16 residues. CDR3 DNA sequence: TGTGCCAGCTCACCTAACCTAGCTTCGGCCGGGTCTAAGCAGTACTTC. It specifies CASSPNLASAGSKQYF.

In DNA, the CDR3 is TGTGCCACGGCCCCCAGGGGCGGCGAGCAGTACTTC. Protein sequence: CATAPRGGEQYF. The rearrangement links TRBV15 to TRBJ2-7; D is possibly TRBD1 (6 bases). CDR1 is LNHNV, CDR2 YYDKDF, per germline (reference sequence). The CDR3 spans 12 residues. V was clipped by 9 bases and J by 6 bases, with 15 bases between them. The variable domain in full, completed from reference TRBV15 and TRBJ2-7, reads DAMVIQNPRYQVTQFGKPVTLSCSQTLNHNVMYWYQQKSSQAPKLLFHYYDKDFNNEADTPDNFQSRRPNTSFCFLDIRSPGLGDTAMYLCATAPRGGEQYFGPGTRLTVT.

CDR3: CASRLGAGGYQETQYF. The CDR3 region has the DNA TGTGCCAGCAGACTGGGGGCGGGAGGTTACCAAGAGACCCAGTACTTC. The chain links TRBV2 to TRBJ2-5; 8 positions match TRBD2. There are 16 residues in the CDR3. Germline assignment: CDR1 SNHLY and CDR2 FYNNEI. The V gene end was trimmed by 6 bases and the J gene end by 0 bases; junction bases not matched to a gene: 9.

Turning to this clone: Other DNA sequences within the sample encode an identical CDR3. The chain links TRBV5-1 to TRBJ1-1, with D uncertain. The length of the CDR3 is 12 residues. Germline-derived CDR1 and CDR2 are SGHRS and YFSETQ. V was clipped by 4 bases and J by 5 bases, with 9 bases between them. CDR3 sequence: CASSRGGTEAFF. The CDR3 coding sequence is TGCGCCAGCAGCCGGGGAGGGACTGAAGCTTTCTTT. The full variable domain, its missing parts supplied by reference TRBV5-1 and TRBJ1-1, is KAGVTQTPRYLIKTRGQQVTLSCSPISGHRSVSWYQQTPGQGLQFLFEYFSETQRNKGNFPGRFSGRQFSNSRSEMNVSTLELGDSALYLCASSRGGTEAFFGQGTRLTVV.

J is TRBJ2-7 and V is TRBV5-1; 9 positions match TRBD2. Germline values: CDR1 SGHRS, CDR2 YFSETQ. CDR3 length: 13 amino acids. V gave up 2 bases and J gave up 3 bases; unmatched junction bases: 0. The chain's CDR3 is CASSFSGGYEQYF. Here the CDR3 DNA reads TGCGCCAGCAGCTTTAGCGGGGGCTACGAGCAGTACTTC.

The chain couples TRBV6-2 or TRBV6-3 to TRBJ2-4; 11 nucleotides agree with TRBD2. The CDR3 length is 19 residues. Germline-derived CDR1 and CDR2 are MNHEY and SVGEGT. The junction had 14 bases not matched to a gene; V was cut back by 6 bases and J by 1 base. The CDR3 DNA sequence: TGTGCCAGCAGCTCCGGACTAGCGGGTTCTTGGTCGGCCAAAAACATTCAGTACTTC. This translates into CASSSGLAGSWSAKNIQYF.

This chain links TRBV7-8 with TRBJ2-1; D perhaps matches TRBD2 (6 bases). The CDR3 loop spans 15 amino acids. In germline, CDR1 is SGHVS, CDR2 FQNEAQ. V lost 7 bases, J lost 6 bases, and 19 bases lay in between. CDR3 in DNA: TGTGCCAGCACCACGGGGACTGCAAAACTCAATGAGCAGTTCTTC. Translating gives CASTTGTAKLNEQFF.

The rearrangement links TRBV28 to TRBJ1-2, with D possibly matching TRBD1 (6 bases). Germline assignment: CDR1 MDHEN and CDR2 SYDVKM. Trimming took off 4 bases at V and 1 base at J, with 19 bases between the two ends. This CDR3 contains 17 residues. The CDR3 loop reads CASSWAGGQNYNYGYTF. Written as DNA, the CDR3 is TGTGCCAGCAGTTGGGCCGGAGGACAGAACTATAACTATGGCTACACCTTC.

This clone was observed a single time. The chain carries TRBV5-4 and TRBJ2-3; 7 bases agree with TRBD2. Germline V CDR1 and CDR2: SGHNT, YYREEE (reference sequence). V shed 0 bases and J 0 bases; nucleotides not matched to a gene: 4. This CDR3 spans 16 amino acids. In DNA, the CDR3 is TGTGCCAGCAGCTTGGGGCCTAGCGGTAGCACAGATACGCAGTATTTT. Residues: CASSLGPSGSTDTQYF.

The chain carries TRBV19 and TRBJ2-1, with 7 bases identical to TRBD2. CDR1 is LNHDA, CDR2 SQIVND, per germline (reference sequence). This CDR3 has 16 amino acids. The V gene end was trimmed by 8 bases and the J gene end by 7 bases; junction bases not matched to a gene: 17. The CDR3, as DNA: TGTGCCAGTGGCAAAAAATCGGGGGGATTGGGGAATGAGCAGTTCTTC. Translation gives CASGKKSGGLGNEQFF.

This chain connects TRBV11-2 to TRBJ1-2; D is unresolved. V was trimmed by 5 bases and J by 7 bases, leaving 11 bases between them. This CDR3 has 12 residues. The V gene's germline CDR1 is SGHAT and CDR2 FQNNGV. CDR3 sequence: CASSPLYGGYTF. The CDR3 nucleotides are TGTGCCAGCAGCCCACTCTACGGTGGCTACACCTTC.

The chain couples TRBV5-6 to TRBJ2-1; 13 nucleotides agree with TRBD2. The germline gives CDR1 SGHDT, CDR2 YYEEEE. With 0 bases clipped from V and 6 bases from J, the junction kept 9 bases outside the gene matches. CDR3 size: 18 residues. The DNA for the CDR3 is TGTGCCAGCAGCTTGGAACTAGCGGGGGGGCGGTTGGGCAATGAGCAGTTCTTC. It is translated as CASSLELAGGRLGNEQFF.

This clone has only one observation. The chain couples TRBV20-1 to TRBJ2-5; no clear D. This CDR3 contains 11 residues. The germline V gene has CDR1 DFQATT and CDR2 SNEGSKA (reference sequence). V shed 5 bases and J shed 3 bases, with 7 bases lying between them. The CDR3: CSAVLKETQYF. The CDR3 region has the DNA TGCAGTGCTGTACTAAAAGAGACCCAGTACTTC.

This clone came up once. The gene calls are TRBV5-4 and TRBJ2-5, with D perhaps TRBD1 (6 bases). The CDR3 extends over 15 amino acids. Trimming stripped 0 bases from V and 1 base from J, with 10 bases between. The germline V gene encodes CDR1 SGHNT and CDR2 YYREEE (reference sequence). DNA for the CDR3: TGTGCCAGCAGCTTGGAAGGACAGCCCCAAGAGACCCAGTACTTC. Translating it yields CASSLEGQPQETQYF.

This chain connects TRBV28 to TRBJ1-2, with no clear D. The V end lost 8 bases, the J end lost 0 bases, and 7 bases lay between the germline ends. This CDR3 is built from 12 residues. From germline, CDR1 is MDHEN and CDR2 SYDVKM. CDR3 in amino acids: CASSRSNYGYTF. For the CDR3, the DNA is TGTGCCAGCTCTAGATCTAACTATGGCTACACCTTC.

CDR3 sequence (DNA): TGTGCCAGCAGCTTGAGAGGGACAGGGGTCTCCTACGAGCAGTACTTC. Amino acids: CASSLRGTGVSYEQYF. The rearrangement links TRBV5-5 to TRBJ2-7; 10 nucleotides agree with TRBD1. Per the germline V gene, CDR1 is SGHKS and CDR2 is YYEKEE (reference sequence). J gave up 0 bases and V 1 base, and 4 bases lay outside the gene matches. The CDR3 covers 16 residues.

This clone was found once. The V and J genes are TRBV6-5 and TRBJ2-7; possible D gene TRBD2, 6 bases. The CDR3 length is 15 residues. V lost 6 bases and J lost 6, with 21 bases in between. Germline V gene data show CDR1 as MNHEY and CDR2 as SVGAGI. The CDR3 spells CASSLGRVGLAEQYF. The CDR3, as DNA: TGTGCCAGCAGCCTAGGGCGGGTGGGACTCGCCGAGCAGTACTTC.

The chain couples TRBV5-6 to TRBJ2-1; weak D call: TRBD2 (5 bases). Trimming pared 1 base from V and 16 bases from J, leaving 12 bases between. There are 11 residues in the CDR3. Germline V gives CDR1 SGHDT, CDR2 YYEEEE. In nucleotides, the CDR3 is TGTGCCAGCAGCTTGTCGACCGGGATCTTCTTC. This encodes CASSLSTGIFF.

This chain uses TRBV7-2 with TRBJ2-3; TRBD2 matches at 9 bases. Per germline, CDR1 SGHTA and CDR2 FQGNSA. The CDR3 loop spans 15 amino acids. J was trimmed by 6 bases and V by 3 bases; bases with no gene match: 7. The CDR3 loop reads CASSFSGGRWDTQYF. In nucleotides, the CDR3 is TGTGCCAGCAGCTTTAGCGGGGGAAGGTGGGATACGCAGTATTTT.

V usage is TRBV6-2 or TRBV6-3 and J usage is TRBJ1-5, with a tentative D call TRBD1 (6 bases). The V gene's germline CDR1 is MNHEY and CDR2 SVGEGT. This CDR3 region has 13 residues. The V and J ends lost 5 bases and 6 bases respectively, with 11 bases between them. The CDR3 reads CASSVQGAQPQHF. In nucleotides, the CDR3 is TGTGCCAGCAGTGTACAGGGAGCTCAGCCCCAGCATTTT.

The chain couples TRBV7-2 to TRBJ2-7; 9 nucleotides agree with TRBD1. Germline V gene sequence: CDR1 SGHTA, CDR2 FQGNSA. The CDR3 has 16 amino acids. Unmatched junction bases numbered 3, after V lost 0 bases and J lost 0 bases. CDR3 bases: TGTGCCAGCAGCTTAGCCGGGACAGGGAACTCCTACGAGCAGTACTTC. This encodes CASSLAGTGNSYEQYF.